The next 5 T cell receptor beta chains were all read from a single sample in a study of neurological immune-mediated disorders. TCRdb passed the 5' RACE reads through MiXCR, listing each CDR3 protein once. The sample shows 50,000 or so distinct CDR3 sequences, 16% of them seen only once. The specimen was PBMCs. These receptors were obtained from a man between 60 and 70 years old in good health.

The CDR3 sequence: CASSLATTTGELFF. The DNA for the CDR3 is TGTGCCAGCAGCCTCGCTACAACCACCGGGGAGCTGTTTTTT. The V and J genes are TRBV7-9 and TRBJ2-2, with unresolved D. Trimming cost V 5 bases and J 4 bases, with 11 bases left between them. The germline gives CDR1 SEHNR, CDR2 FQNEAQ (reference sequence). The CDR3 sequence is 14 residues long.

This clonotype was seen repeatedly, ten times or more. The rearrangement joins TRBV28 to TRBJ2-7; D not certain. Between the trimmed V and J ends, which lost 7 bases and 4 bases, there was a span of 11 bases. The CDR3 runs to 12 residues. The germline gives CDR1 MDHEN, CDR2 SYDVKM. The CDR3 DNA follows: TGTGCCAGCACCCCCGGGTATTACGAGCAGTACTTC. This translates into CASTPGYYEQYF.

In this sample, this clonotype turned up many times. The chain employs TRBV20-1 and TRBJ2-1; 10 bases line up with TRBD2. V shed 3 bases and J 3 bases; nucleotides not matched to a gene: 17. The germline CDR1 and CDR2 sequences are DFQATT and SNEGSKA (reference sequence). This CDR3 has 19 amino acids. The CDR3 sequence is CSASPVASGRRVSYNEQFF. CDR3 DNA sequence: TGCAGTGCTAGTCCGGTGGCTAGCGGGAGAAGGGTCAGCTACAATGAGCAGTTCTTC.

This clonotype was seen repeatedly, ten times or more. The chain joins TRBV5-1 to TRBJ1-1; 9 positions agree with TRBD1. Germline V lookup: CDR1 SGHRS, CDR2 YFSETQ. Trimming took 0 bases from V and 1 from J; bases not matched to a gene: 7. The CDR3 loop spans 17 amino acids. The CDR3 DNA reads TGCGCCAGCAGCTTGGGGGACAGGGTGGTCGGGAACACTGAAGCTTTCTTT. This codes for CASSLGDRVVGNTEAFF.

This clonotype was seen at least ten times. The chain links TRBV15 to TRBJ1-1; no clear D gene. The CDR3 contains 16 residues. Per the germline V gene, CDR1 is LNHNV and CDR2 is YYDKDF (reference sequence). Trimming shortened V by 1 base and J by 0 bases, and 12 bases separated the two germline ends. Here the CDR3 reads CATSRVRSLLNTEAFF. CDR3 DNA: TGTGCCACCAGCAGAGTCAGGTCCCTGTTGAACACTGAAGCTTTCTTT.